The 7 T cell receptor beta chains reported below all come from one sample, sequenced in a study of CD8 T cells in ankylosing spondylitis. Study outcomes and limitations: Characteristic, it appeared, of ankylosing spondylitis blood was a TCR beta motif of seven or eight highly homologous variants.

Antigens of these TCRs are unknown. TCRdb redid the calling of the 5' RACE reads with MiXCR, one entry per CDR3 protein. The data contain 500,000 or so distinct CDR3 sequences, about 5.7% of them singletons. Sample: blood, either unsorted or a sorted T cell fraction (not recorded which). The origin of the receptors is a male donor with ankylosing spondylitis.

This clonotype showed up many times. CDR3: CSARSGYSGTDTQYF. The CDR3 region has the DNA TGCAGTGCTAGATCAGGGTATTCGGGCACAGATACGCAGTATTTT. The chain couples TRBV20-1 to TRBJ2-3; possibly TRBD1 for D (5 bases). Germline CDR1 and CDR2: DFQATT and SNEGSKA (reference sequence). Trimming stripped 2 bases from V and 1 base from J, with 13 bases between. The length of the CDR3 is 15 residues.

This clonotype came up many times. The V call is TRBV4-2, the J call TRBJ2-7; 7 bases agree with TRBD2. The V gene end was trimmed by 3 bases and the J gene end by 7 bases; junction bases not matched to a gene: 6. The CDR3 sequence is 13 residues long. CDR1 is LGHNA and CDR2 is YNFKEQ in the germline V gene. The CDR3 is CASSHPRGDEQYF. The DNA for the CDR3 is TGTGCCAGCAGCCACCCCCGGGGGGATGAGCAGTACTTC.

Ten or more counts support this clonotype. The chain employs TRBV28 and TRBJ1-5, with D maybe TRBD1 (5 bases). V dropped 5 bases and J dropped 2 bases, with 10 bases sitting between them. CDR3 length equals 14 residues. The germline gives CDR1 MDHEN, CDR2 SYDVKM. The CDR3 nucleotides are TGTGCCAGCAGTGGGCAGGGTGGCAATCAGCCCCAGCATTTT. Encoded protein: CASSGQGGNQPQHF. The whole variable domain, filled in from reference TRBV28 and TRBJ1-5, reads DVKVTQSSRYLVKRTGEKVFLECVQDMDHENMFWYRQDPGLGLRLIYFSYDVKMKEKGDIPEGYSVSREKKERFSLILESASTNQTSMYLCASSGQGGNQPQHFGDGTRLSIL.

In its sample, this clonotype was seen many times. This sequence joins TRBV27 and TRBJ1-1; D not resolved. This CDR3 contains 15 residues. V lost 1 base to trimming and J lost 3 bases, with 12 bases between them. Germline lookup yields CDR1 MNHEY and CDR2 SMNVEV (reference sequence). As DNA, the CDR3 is TGTGCCAGCAGTTTATATTTCTCAACTGACACTGAAGCTTTCTTT. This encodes CASSLYFSTDTEAFF.

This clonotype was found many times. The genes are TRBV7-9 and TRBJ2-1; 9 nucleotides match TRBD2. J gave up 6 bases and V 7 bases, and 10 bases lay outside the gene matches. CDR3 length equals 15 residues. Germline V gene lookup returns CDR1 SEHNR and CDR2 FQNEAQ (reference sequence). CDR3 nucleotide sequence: TGTGCCAGCACCCCGCGGCTAGCGGGATTCAATGAGCAGTTCTTC. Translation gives CASTPRLAGFNEQFF. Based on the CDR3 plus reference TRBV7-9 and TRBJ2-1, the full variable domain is DTGVSQNPRHKITKRGQNVTFRCDPISEHNRLYWYRQTLGQGPEFLTYFQNEAQLEKSRLLSDRFSAERPKGSFSTLEIQRTEQGDSAMYLCASTPRLAGFNEQFFGPGTRLTVL.

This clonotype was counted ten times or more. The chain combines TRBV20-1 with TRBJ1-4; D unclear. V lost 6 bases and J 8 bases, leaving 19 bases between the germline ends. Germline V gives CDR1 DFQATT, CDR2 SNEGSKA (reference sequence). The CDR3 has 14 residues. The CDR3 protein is CSAGTGGLREKLFF. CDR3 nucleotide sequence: TGCAGTGCAGGAACCGGTGGACTACGCGAAAAACTGTTTTTT.

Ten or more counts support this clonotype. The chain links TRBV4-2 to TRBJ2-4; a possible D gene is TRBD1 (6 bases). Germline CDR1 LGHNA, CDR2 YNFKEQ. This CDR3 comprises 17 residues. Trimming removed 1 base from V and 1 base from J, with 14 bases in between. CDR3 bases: TGTGCCAGCAGCCAAGTGGGGGCCAGGGCGGCCAAAAACATTCAGTACTTC. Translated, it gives CASSQVGARAAKNIQYF.